One and the same sample provided the 28 T cell receptor beta chains below, sequenced in a study of beta chain features in type 1 diabetes. The sequenced template was cDNA made from the entire isolated RNA. The protocol was immunoSEQ multiplex PCR, while the TCRdb copy is restricted to in-frame clones and leaves out a portion. The sample contains about 930,000 clones, roughly 16% of which appear only once. The sequenced material came from naive CD4+ T cells from blood. The receptors were sampled from a woman in her late teens or twenties in good health.

This clone was detected a few times. This rearrangement joins TRBV18 to TRBJ2-5; D unclear. CDR3 length: 15 amino acids. From germline, CDR1 is KGHSH and CDR2 LQKENI. The germline V and J ends were trimmed by 2 bases and 2 bases, with 12 bases remaining between them. The CDR3 DNA reads TGTGCCAGCTCACCATCAAGTGGAATACAAGAGACCCAGTACTTC. Translation: CASSPSSGIQETQYF.

The chain employs TRBV27 and TRBJ2-2; a possible D gene is TRBD1 (6 bases). Germline loops: CDR1 MNHEY, CDR2 SMNVEV (reference sequence). This CDR3 has 19 residues. Between the trimmed V and J ends, which lost 3 bases and 6 bases, there was a span of 26 bases. CDR3 coding DNA: TGTGCCAGCAGTTTCCGGGACACGGGGTCCCCAACGTTTGCCGGGGAGCTGTTTTTT. Protein sequence: CASSFRDTGSPTFAGELFF.

This clone was detected only a few times. The chain joins TRBV2 to TRBJ2-5; D is uncertain. V was pared by 7 bases and J by 5 bases, with 17 bases between. This CDR3 has 14 amino acids. Per the germline V gene, CDR1 is SNHLY and CDR2 is FYNNEI. The CDR3 DNA follows: TGTGCCAGCAAAGGTGTAAGCGATAGGGAGACCCAGTACTTC. It yields the protein CASKGVSDRETQYF.

The chain combines TRBV9 with TRBJ2-3; D possibly corresponds to TRBD1 (7 bases). Looked up from germline, CDR1 is SGDLS and CDR2 is YYNGEE. The CDR3 contains 15 residues. Trimming removed 4 bases at V and 2 bases at J, with 14 bases between. The CDR3 DNA follows: TGTGCCAGCAGCTCCGGGGGACAGTTCACAGATACGCAGTATTTT. This translates into CASSSGGQFTDTQYF.

The chain combines TRBV25-1 with TRBJ2-5, with TRBD1 matching 7 bases. This CDR3 comprises 13 residues. Germline CDR1 and CDR2: MGHDK and SYGVNS. J lost 2 bases, V lost 5 bases, and 2 bases had no gene match. The CDR3 nucleotides read TGTGCCAGCAGTCGGACAGGACAAGAGACCCAGTACTTC. It specifies CASSRTGQETQYF.

The chain recombines TRBV18 with TRBJ2-7, with a tentative D call TRBD1 (6 bases). The germline V gene encodes CDR1 KGHSH and CDR2 LQKENI. The V gene lost 3 bases and the J gene lost 5 bases, with 17 bases spanning the gap. CDR3 length: 15 amino acids. Here the CDR3 DNA reads TGTGCCAGCTCACCTCTACGGGACATGAGTAACGAGCAGTACTTC. Translating it yields CASSPLRDMSNEQYF.

This clone was seen a few times. The chain uses TRBV29-1 and TRBJ2-2; D gene unclear. V was shortened by 4 bases and J by 2 bases, with 14 bases between the two germline ends. The CDR3 consists of 15 residues. CDR1 and CDR2 (germline): SQVTM, ANQGSEA. For the CDR3, the DNA is TGCAGCGTTGCATTACAAGTCGGAAACACCGGGGAGCTGTTTTTT. Its translation is CSVALQVGNTGELFF.

This clone has only a few counts. This chain links TRBV18 with TRBJ2-5; TRBD2 is a possible D gene (5 bases). The V gene's germline CDR1 is KGHSH and CDR2 LQKENI. With 6 bases removed from V and 1 base from J, the gap between germline ends came to 9 bases. The CDR3 totals 13 residues. The CDR3 is CASSKEVQETQYF. The CDR3 DNA follows: TGTGCCAGCTCGAAGGAGGTCCAAGAGACCCAGTACTTC.

This clone was seen only a few times. This rearrangement joins TRBV7-3 to TRBJ2-3; D might be TRBD1 (6 bases). This CDR3 comprises 15 residues. V was shortened by 4 bases and J by 4 bases, with 15 bases between the two germline ends. CDR1 and CDR2 from the germline V gene are SGHTA and FQGTGA. This CDR3 reads CASSSLAGAADTQYF. The CDR3 DNA is TGTGCCAGCAGCTCTCTCGCAGGGGCGGCAGATACGCAGTATTTT.

This chain uses TRBV27 with TRBJ1-2; 9 nucleotides line up with TRBD1. Trimming at V came to 3 bases and at J to 4 bases, leaving 6 bases not matched to a gene. The CDR3 sequence is 15 residues long. CDR1 is MNHEY, CDR2 SMNVEV, per germline (reference sequence). CDR3 loop: CASSFYPGQGYGYTF. The CDR3 coding sequence is TGTGCCAGCAGTTTTTATCCGGGACAGGGCTATGGCTACACCTTC.

This clone was seen more than once but under ten times. This chain links TRBV2 with TRBJ2-1; 10 bases are a match to TRBD2. Germline V gene data show CDR1 as SNHLY and CDR2 as FYNNEI. The V segment lost 8 bases and the J segment 7 bases; nucleotides outside the gene matches: 5. CDR3 size: 13 residues. Written as DNA, the CDR3 is TGTGCCAGCCGGAAGCGGGAGGGTAATGAGCAGTTCTTC. Translation: CASRKREGNEQFF. Looking up the rest from reference TRBV2 and TRBJ2-1 gives the full variable domain: EPEVTQTPSHQVTQMGQEVILRCVPISNHLYFYWYRQILGQKVEFLVSFYNNEISEKSEIFDDQFSVERPDGSNFTLKIRSTKLEDSAMYFCASRKREGNEQFFGPGTRLTVL.

DNA of the CDR3: TGTGCCAGCAGTCAATCTGAAAGGACCAAAAACATTCAGTACTTC. This encodes CASSQSERTKNIQYF. The chain uses TRBV6-6 and TRBJ2-4; unclear D gene. Trimming took off 5 bases at V and 2 bases at J, with 13 bases between the two ends. Looked up from germline, CDR1 is MNHNY and CDR2 is SVGAGI (reference sequence). CDR3 size: 15 residues.

This rearrangement joins TRBV18 to TRBJ1-3, with 8 nucleotides matching TRBD1. The V gene end was trimmed by 3 bases and the J gene end by 1 base; junction bases not matched to a gene: 5. Germline assignment: CDR1 KGHSH and CDR2 LQKENI. The CDR3 is 16 residues long. The CDR3 region is CASSPLQGASGNTIYF. The CDR3 DNA reads TGTGCCAGCTCACCGTTGCAGGGGGCGTCTGGAAACACCATATATTTT.

The V call is TRBV30, the J call TRBJ1-5, with 9 bases matching TRBD1. The J segment lost 2 bases and the V segment lost 2 bases, leaving 10 bases of the junction unmatched. CDR3 size: 17 residues. Germline V CDR1 and CDR2: GTSNPN, SVGIG (reference sequence). For the CDR3, the DNA is TGTGCCTGGAGTAGTGAGAGGACAGGGGAGTGCAATCAGCCCCAGCATTTT. Translation: CAWSSERTGECNQPQHF.

This clone occurred a few times. This chain links TRBV18 with TRBJ2-2; no clear D gene. Germline V gene lookup returns CDR1 KGHSH and CDR2 LQKENI. Trimming removed 1 base at V and 0 bases at J, with 9 bases between. The CDR3 loop spans 16 amino acids. CDR3 in DNA: TGTGCCAGCTCACCACAAGGTCTTGCGAACACCGGGGAGCTGTTTTTT. As protein: CASSPQGLANTGELFF.

This sequence joins TRBV6-6 and TRBJ2-7, with a tentative D call TRBD1 (6 bases). Germline V gene sequence: CDR1 MNHNY, CDR2 SVGAGI (reference sequence). Trimming removed 5 bases at V and 6 bases at J, with 11 bases between. The CDR3 totals 12 residues. This chain's CDR3 is CASSIQGREQYF. The CDR3 DNA reads TGTGCCAGCAGTATACAGGGACGCGAGCAGTACTTC.

This clone was counted a few times. The V and J genes are TRBV9 and TRBJ2-2, with D perhaps TRBD2 (6 bases). Germline CDR1 reads SGDLS; CDR2 reads YYNGEE. The ends were cut back, 4 bases at V and 0 bases at J, with 13 bases in the middle. There are 16 residues in the CDR3. The CDR3 DNA sequence: TGTGCCAGCAGCATCGGACTACCTCCGAACACCGGGGAGCTGTTTTTT. This translates into CASSIGLPPNTGELFF.

The gene calls are TRBV14 and TRBJ2-6; 11 bases are a match to TRBD1. CDR1 and CDR2 from the germline V gene are SGHDN and FVKESK. This CDR3 has 17 amino acids. V trimming: 3 bases; J trimming: 0 bases; junction bases outside the gene matches: 1. Here the CDR3 DNA reads TGTGCCAGCAGCCAGGACAGGGGGCACTCTGGGGCCAACGTCCTGACTTTC. Protein product: CASSQDRGHSGANVLTF.

This rearrangement joins TRBV28 to TRBJ2-6, with D perhaps given as TRBD1 or TRBD2 (5 bases each). The germline V gene has CDR1 MDHEN and CDR2 SYDVKM. V lost 3 bases, J lost 4 bases, and 13 bases lay in between. The CDR3 has 16 residues. CDR3 nucleotide sequence: TGTGCCAGCAGTTTTAAGGGGACCGGAGGGGCCAACGTCCTGACTTTC. Translation gives CASSFKGTGGANVLTF.

The chain recombines TRBV4-3 with TRBJ2-3; TRBD2 matches 7 bases. Germline V CDR1 and CDR2: LGHNA, YSLEER. J was trimmed by 2 bases and V by 1 base; bases with no gene match: 3. The length of the CDR3 is 15 residues. In DNA, the CDR3 is TGCGCCAGCAGCCAAGGGGAGGGGTTCACAGATACGCAGTATTTT. This encodes CASSQGEGFTDTQYF.

The chain combines TRBV15 with TRBJ1-2; D ambiguous. CDR1 is LNHNV, CDR2 YYDKDF, per germline (reference sequence). The CDR3 is 15 residues long. V was shortened by 0 bases and J by 6 bases, with 14 bases between the two germline ends. This CDR3 is CATSRDFRLVDGYTF. CDR3 DNA: TGTGCCACCAGCAGAGATTTTCGGTTGGTAGATGGCTACACCTTC.

The chain couples TRBV7-9 to TRBJ2-3, with D perhaps TRBD2 (6 bases). The CDR3 is 15 amino acids. Germline assignment: CDR1 SEHNR and CDR2 FQNEAQ (reference sequence). V lost 5 bases and J 6 bases, leaving 18 bases between the germline ends. CDR3 sequence: CASSPRGMGPDTQYF. The DNA of the CDR3 is TGTGCCAGCAGCCCACGGGGGATGGGGCCCGATACGCAGTATTTT.

The chain carries TRBV7-9 and TRBJ1-1, with TRBD1 matching 10 bases. The germline gives CDR1 SEHNR, CDR2 FQNEAQ (reference sequence). CDR3 size: 15 residues. Trimming at V came to 8 bases and at J to 5 bases, leaving 11 bases not matched to a gene. This CDR3 reads CASGRPGTGVTEAFF. DNA for the CDR3: TGTGCCAGCGGCCGACCCGGGACAGGGGTGACTGAAGCTTTCTTT.

This clone was counted between two and nine times. V and J are TRBV4-2 and TRBJ2-5; 10 nucleotides line up with TRBD1. CDR3 length: 15 amino acids. Germline CDR1 and CDR2: LGHNA and YNFKEQ. The V segment lost 5 bases and the J segment 5 bases; nucleotides outside the gene matches: 8. The CDR3, as DNA: TGTGCCAGCAGCTTGGTTTTGGGACAGGGGGAGACCCAGTACTTC. Its translation is CASSLVLGQGETQYF.

This clone was counted a few times. The chain employs TRBV4-2 and TRBJ1-1; 10 positions match TRBD1. After removal of 0 bases from V and 12 bases from J, the junction contained 13 bases not matched to a gene. Germline V CDR1 and CDR2: LGHNA, YNFKEQ. The length of the CDR3 is 16 residues. The CDR3 coding sequence is TGTGCCAGCAGCCAAGATCAGGACAGGGGGGTCTACAAATCTTTCTTT. As protein: CASSQDQDRGVYKSFF.

This clone was seen a few times. This rearrangement joins TRBV7-2 to TRBJ2-5; possible D gene TRBD2, 6 bases. The germline V gene encodes CDR1 SGHTA and CDR2 FQGNSA. The germline V and J ends were trimmed by 5 bases and 2 bases, with 9 bases remaining between them. The CDR3 consists of 13 residues. CDR3 loop: CASSAGSQETQYF. CDR3 nucleotides: TGTGCCAGCAGCGCGGGGTCACAAGAGACCCAGTACTTC.

The J gene is TRBJ2-3, the V gene TRBV29-1, with 9 bases that match TRBD2. Germline CDR1 SQVTM, CDR2 ANQGSEA. This CDR3 is 18 amino acids long. With V trimmed by 5 bases and J by 3 bases, 18 bases remained unmatched. CDR3 DNA sequence: TGCAGCGTTTCGGGCTCGGCTAGCGGGACGTCTGTGACAGATACGCAGTATTTT. Residues: CSVSGSASGTSVTDTQYF.

This clone was picked up a small number of times. V and J are TRBV7-9 and TRBJ2-1, with a possible D match to TRBD2 (6 bases). The CDR3 loop spans 14 amino acids. V gave up 5 bases and J gave up 5 bases, with 13 bases separating them. CDR1 is SEHNR and CDR2 is FQNEAQ in the germline V gene (reference sequence). This CDR3 reads CASSPGGVHNEQFF. Written as DNA, the CDR3 is TGTGCCAGCAGCCCCGGCGGGGTCCACAATGAGCAGTTCTTC.